The 22 T cell receptor beta chains in this list originate from one sample, sequenced in a study of immune cell composition in non-small cell lung cancer (TCRdb year 2017). The method was the immunoSEQ multiplex PCR assay. TCRdb retrieved this table from immuneACCESS and kept in-frame rearrangements only. Not all clones are present; in checked studies, unresolved V genes account for under half, and no reason is known for the remainder. The sample table records roughly 4,900 clones; around 83% of these occur just once. About 12% of the sample lies in the top ten. Sequencing used lung tumor tissue. These receptors all come from a human donor with non-small cell lung cancer.

This chain joins TRBV13 and TRBJ2-5; 10 bases fit TRBD2. Germline V lookup: CDR1 PRHDT, CDR2 FYEKMQ (reference sequence). Germline trimming cut 5 bases from V and 5 bases from J; bases unmatched to any gene: 5. CDR3 length equals 14 residues. The CDR3 protein is CASSQRGGQETQYF. CDR3 nucleotides: TGTGCCAGCAGCCAGCGGGGGGGCCAGGAGACCCAGTACTTC.

This rearrangement joins TRBV9 to TRBJ2-3; unclear D gene. Trimming removed 0 bases from V and 7 bases from J, with 15 bases in between. This CDR3 contains 15 residues. The germline CDR1 and CDR2 sequences are SGDLS and YYNGEE. CDR3 in amino acids: CASSVGGASGYTQYF. CDR3 nucleotide sequence: TGTGCCAGCAGCGTAGGAGGAGCATCAGGATATACGCAGTATTTT.

The V and J genes are TRBV9 and TRBJ1-2; a possible D gene is TRBD1 (6 bases). The germline CDR1 and CDR2 sequences are SGDLS and YYNGEE. The CDR3 contains 15 residues. Trimming removed 3 bases at V and 2 bases at J, with 14 bases between. The DNA of the CDR3 is TGTGCCAGCAGCGAAGGAGGGGGGATCAACTATGGCTACACCTTC. Residues: CASSEGGGINYGYTF.

The rearrangement links TRBV5-6 to TRBJ1-4; the D gene is possibly TRBD1 (5 bases). The CDR3 is 14 amino acids. The germline gives CDR1 SGHDT, CDR2 YYEEEE. V lost 3 bases, J lost 10 bases, and 16 bases lay in between. The CDR3 nucleotides read TGTGCCAGCAGCTCGTGGACGGCGAGGGGAAAACTGTTTTTT. The encoded protein is CASSSWTARGKLFF.

This clone turned up a few times. The chain's CDR3 is CASRGGRYNEQFF. The CDR3 DNA follows: TGTGCCTCCCGGGGGGGCAGGTATAATGAGCAGTTCTTC. V and J are TRBV7-2 and TRBJ2-1; TRBD2 aligns across 8 bases. CDR3 length: 13 amino acids. Per germline, CDR1 SGHTA and CDR2 FQGNSA. V shed 11 bases and J 7 bases; nucleotides not matched to a gene: 10. Filled out from reference TRBV7-2 and TRBJ2-1, the complete variable domain reads GAGVSQSPSNKVTEKGKDVELRCDPISGHTALYWYRQSLGQGLEFLIYFQGNSAPDKSGLPSDRFSAERTGGSVSTLTIQRTQQEDSAVYLCASRGGRYNEQFFGPGTRLTVL.

The genes are TRBV27 and TRBJ1-2; possible D gene TRBD1, 5 bases. Germline CDR1 reads MNHEY; CDR2 reads SMNVEV (reference sequence). Trimming pared 5 bases from V and 8 bases from J, leaving 18 bases between. This CDR3 spans 14 amino acids. CDR3 bases: TGTGCCAGCAGTGGGGGGGAAATCCGACAGGGCTACACCTTC. This translates into CASSGGEIRQGYTF.

This chain links TRBV19 with TRBJ2-6; perhaps TRBD2 as D (6 bases). Germline lookup yields CDR1 LNHDA and CDR2 SQIVND (reference sequence). The germline V and J ends were trimmed by 1 base and 2 bases, with 15 bases remaining between them. The CDR3 is 18 amino acids. In nucleotides, the CDR3 is TGTGCCAGTAGTATAGGGTCCCAGGGCGGGGCTGGGGCCAACGTCCTGACTTTC. Amino acids: CASSIGSQGGAGANVLTF.

This clone showed up just a few times. This sequence joins TRBV2 and TRBJ1-1; weak D call: TRBD1 (6 bases). This CDR3 contains 12 residues. The germline V gene encodes CDR1 SNHLY and CDR2 FYNNEI. V gave up 8 bases and J gave up 6 bases, with 13 bases separating them. This CDR3 reads CASRGASAEAFF. The DNA of the CDR3 is TGTGCCAGCCGGGGGGCGTCGGCTGAAGCTTTCTTT.

The gene calls are TRBV19 and TRBJ2-3, with D unclear. The CDR3 consists of 16 residues. Germline assignment: CDR1 LNHDA and CDR2 SQIVND (reference sequence). The germline V and J ends were trimmed by 5 bases and 0 bases, with 15 bases remaining between them. The CDR3 bases are TGTGCCAGTAGTCCATTCAAGAGTCTCAGCACAGATACGCAGTATTTT. Amino acid sequence: CASSPFKSLSTDTQYF.

In its sample, this clone was seen a few times. V is TRBV6-5 and J is TRBJ1-6, with D tentatively TRBD1 (5 bases). The CDR3 loop spans 12 amino acids. CDR1 MNHEY and CDR2 SVGAGI come from the germline V gene. Trimming pared 5 bases from V and 16 bases from J, leaving 15 bases between. CDR3 region: CASSTIGQLLHF. DNA for the CDR3: TGTGCCAGCAGTACAATCGGACAACTACTCCACTTT.

This clone came up a few times. V usage is TRBV5-6 and J usage is TRBJ1-6, with D hard to call. The germline V gene has CDR1 SGHDT and CDR2 YYEEEE. CDR3 size: 16 residues. With 6 bases removed from V and 0 bases from J, the gap between germline ends came to 13 bases. The DNA for the CDR3 is TGTGCCAGCACCGGCGTGGGGAGCTCCTATAATTCACCCCTCCACTTT. It translates to CASTGVGSSYNSPLHF.

This chain joins TRBV4-3 and TRBJ1-3, with D possibly being TRBD1 (5 bases). This CDR3 comprises 17 residues. CDR1 is LGHNA, CDR2 YSLEER, per germline. Trimming took 0 bases from V and 3 from J, leaving 15 bases between them. CDR3 nucleotide sequence: TGCGCCAGCAGCCAAGACATGAGAGGGGCAAATGGAAACACCATATATTTT. Its translation: CASSQDMRGANGNTIYF.

This clone was seen only a few times. This chain links TRBV2 with TRBJ2-5; weak D call: TRBD2 (5 bases). The germline gives CDR1 SNHLY, CDR2 FYNNEI. Deletions cut 5 bases from V and 5 bases from J, with 18 bases between. The CDR3 contains 15 residues. CDR3 protein: CASSTTRLRGETQYF. The CDR3 nucleotides read TGTGCCAGCAGTACCACCCGACTTAGAGGGGAGACCCAGTACTTC.

The gene calls are TRBV6-1 and TRBJ1-4; possible D gene TRBD1, 5 bases. The CDR3 has 15 residues. CDR1 and CDR2 from the germline V gene are MNHNS and SASEGT. Trimming cost V 6 bases and J 2 bases, with 13 bases left between them. As DNA, the CDR3 is TGTGCCAGCAGCCCCTACGGGGGGACTAATGAAAAACTGTTTTTT. Translation gives CASSPYGGTNEKLFF.

This clone was counted once. This chain uses TRBV6-4 with TRBJ2-3; 8 nucleotides agree with TRBD1. CDR1 and CDR2 from the germline V gene are MRHNA and SNTAGT. With 2 bases clipped from V and 4 bases from J, the junction kept 5 bases outside the gene matches. The CDR3 is made up of 15 amino acids. CDR3 loop: CASSDVGRGPDTQYF. CDR3 coding DNA: TGTGCCAGCAGTGACGTGGGCAGGGGGCCAGATACGCAGTATTTT.

The V and J genes are TRBV12-5 and TRBJ1-1, with unresolved D. This CDR3 region has 13 residues. The germline gives CDR1 LGHNT, CDR2 FRNRAP. Trimming left V 5 bases short and J 7 bases short, with 14 bases between. The CDR3 DNA reads TGTGCTAGTGGTCCCAGAGATGGGCTTGAAGCTTTCTTT. It yields the protein CASGPRDGLEAFF.

The chain carries TRBV7-9 and TRBJ1-2; D may be TRBD1 (6 bases). Germline CDR1 and CDR2: SEHNR and FQNEAQ (reference sequence). The CDR3 is made up of 14 amino acids. V lost 5 bases, J lost 8 bases, and 18 bases lay in between. The CDR3 nucleotides are TGTGCCAGCAGCGCTCGGACAGACCACGGGGGCTACACCTTC. Translated: CASSARTDHGGYTF.

The chain combines TRBV5-1 with TRBJ2-1; either TRBD1 or TRBD2 may supply D (5 bases each). The V gene lost 5 bases and the J gene lost 7 bases, with 16 bases spanning the gap. The CDR3 loop spans 14 amino acids. Germline CDR1 and CDR2: SGHRS and YFSETQ. The CDR3 is CASRPPSRANEQFF. The DNA of the CDR3 is TGCGCCAGCAGGCCCCCTAGCAGGGCGAATGAGCAGTTCTTC. The variable domain in full, completed from reference TRBV5-1 and TRBJ2-1, reads KAGVTQTPRYLIKTRGQQVTLSCSPISGHRSVSWYQQTPGQGLQFLFEYFSETQRNKGNFPGRFSGRQFSNSRSEMNVSTLELGDSALYLCASRPPSRANEQFFGPGTRLTVL.

This chain uses TRBV7-8 with TRBJ2-7; D possibly corresponds to TRBD1 (5 bases). CDR1 SGHVS and CDR2 FQNEAQ come from the germline V gene. CDR3 length: 13 residues. With 5 bases removed from V and 6 bases from J, the gap between germline ends came to 14 bases. The CDR3 DNA is TGTGCCAGCAGCGAGATAAGGGGATTCGAGCAGTACTTC. It encodes CASSEIRGFEQYF. The whole variable domain, remainder taken from reference TRBV7-8 and TRBJ2-7, is GAGVSQSPRYKVAKRGQDVALRCDPISGHVSLFWYQQALGQGPEFLTYFQNEAQLDKSGLPSDRFFAERPEGSVSTLKIQRTQQEDSAVYLCASSEIRGFEQYFGPGTRLTVT.

The chain couples TRBV14 to TRBJ2-3; TRBD2 aligns across 12 bases. Germline CDR1 is SGHDN and CDR2 is FVKESK. This CDR3 comprises 14 residues. The ends lost 3 bases at V and 11 bases at J; junction bases unmatched: 6. The DNA of the CDR3 is TGTGCCAGCAGCCAGGGGACTAGCGGGCGGAAGCAGTATTTT. The encoded protein is CASSQGTSGRKQYF. Full variable domain (outside the CDR3, taken from reference TRBV14 and TRBJ2-3): EAGVTQFPSHSVIEKGQTVTLRCDPISGHDNLYWYRRVMGKEIKFLLHFVKESKQDESGMPNNRFLAERTGGTYSTLKVQPAELEDSGVYFCASSQGTSGRKQYFGPGTRLTVL.

The CDR3 bases are TGTGCCAGCAGTGCTGACTTGCGGGGGAACACCGGGGAGCTGTTTTTT. Encoded protein: CASSADLRGNTGELFF. The gene calls are TRBV6-4 and TRBJ2-2; tentative D call: TRBD2 (6 bases). Germline CDR1 is MRHNA and CDR2 is SNTAGT. This CDR3 comprises 16 residues. V was cut by 4 bases and J by 1 base, with 13 bases left in between.

The V call is TRBV6-5, the J call TRBJ2-3; D uncertain. Germline V gives CDR1 MNHEY, CDR2 SVGAGI. The CDR3 loop spans 14 amino acids. The V and J ends lost 8 bases and 3 bases respectively, with 15 bases between them. The CDR3 is CASFEADRTDTQYF. The CDR3 DNA sequence: TGTGCCAGCTTCGAGGCGGACCGAACAGATACGCAGTATTTT.